The rows below give T cell receptor beta chains drawn from one sample of a study of blood T cell repertoires in COVID-19. The repertoire was sequenced with immunoSEQ multiplex PCR; TCRdb's copy has only in-frame clones and lacks some. The sample lists 150,000 to 200,000 clones; around 83% were seen once. Source material: peripheral blood. All receptors come from a woman between 65 and 79 years old with COVID-19, enrolled during active disease. The CDR3 runs from the conserved cysteine through the conserved F or W. Each record gives: J gene, D gene, V gene, clone size, CDR3 protein, CDR3 DNA. The D gene is left open where the match is weak. Rows may omit the clone size; those that give it use once, few, many or a size class.

j_call: TRBJ1-1; d_call: TRBD1; v_call: TRBV14; clone_size: NA; cdr3_aa: CASSLSGTGGFAFF; cdr3_nt: TGTGCCAGCAGCCTCTCCGGGACAGGGGGCTTTGCTTTCTTT
j_call: TRBJ2-7; d_call: NA; v_call: TRBV30; clone_size: NA; cdr3_aa: CAWSRGVEVDEQYF; cdr3_nt: TGTGCCTGGAGTCGGGGAGTGGAGGTGGACGAGCAGTACTTC
j_call: TRBJ2-3; d_call: NA; v_call: TRBV20-1; clone_size: NA; cdr3_aa: CSAGPTDTQYF; cdr3_nt: TGCAGTGCTGGGCCTACAGATACGCAGTATTTT
j_call: TRBJ2-3; d_call: NA; v_call: TRBV5-1; clone_size: NA; cdr3_aa: CASSLGLTTDTQYF; cdr3_nt: TGCGCCAGCAGCTTGGGACTGACCACAGATACGCAGTATTTT
j_call: TRBJ2-1; d_call: TRBD2; v_call: TRBV18; clone_size: NA; cdr3_aa: CASSLLAGGDNEQFF; cdr3_nt: TGTGCCAGCTCACTACTAGCGGGAGGTGACAATGAGCAGTTCTTC
j_call: TRBJ2-3; d_call: TRBD2; v_call: TRBV5-1; clone_size: NA; cdr3_aa: CASASGSTGTDTQYF; cdr3_nt: TGCGCCAGCGCTAGCGGGAGTACGGGCACAGATACGCAGTATTTT
j_call: TRBJ2-7; d_call: TRBD1; v_call: TRBV5-1; clone_size: NA; cdr3_aa: CASSLGTGGPQHEQYF; cdr3_nt: TGCGCCAGCAGCTTAGGGACAGGGGGCCCACAACACGAGCAGTACTTC
j_call: TRBJ2-1; d_call: NA; v_call: TRBV9; clone_size: NA; cdr3_aa: CASSVFAGTSYNEQFF; cdr3_nt: TGTGCCAGCAGCGTATTCGCCGGGACTTCCTACAATGAGCAGTTCTTC
j_call: TRBJ2-1; d_call: NA; v_call: TRBV9; clone_size: NA; cdr3_aa: CASSFSPLSSGNEQFF; cdr3_nt: TGTGCCAGCAGCTTTTCCCCCCTGTCCAGCGGCAATGAGCAGTTCTTC
j_call: TRBJ2-5; d_call: NA; v_call: TRBV3-1/TRBV3-2; clone_size: NA; cdr3_aa: CASSQGASRETQYF; cdr3_nt: TGTGCCAGCAGCCAAGGGGCTAGCCGGGAGACCCAGTACTTC
j_call: TRBJ2-7; d_call: TRBD2; v_call: TRBV5-5; clone_size: NA; cdr3_aa: CASSFLAGGTYEQYF; cdr3_nt: TGTGCCAGCAGCTTTCTAGCGGGAGGAACCTACGAGCAGTACTTC
j_call: TRBJ2-3; d_call: TRBD2; v_call: TRBV7-2; clone_size: NA; cdr3_aa: CASSLSAGAPDTQYF; cdr3_nt: TGTGCCAGCAGCTTATCGGCGGGAGCCCCAGATACGCAGTATTTT
j_call: TRBJ1-5; d_call: TRBD1; v_call: TRBV7-9; clone_size: few; cdr3_aa: CASSLGGQGKQPQHF; cdr3_nt: TGTGCCAGCAGCTTAGGGGGACAGGGGAAACAGCCCCAGCATTTT
j_call: TRBJ2-4; d_call: NA; v_call: TRBV7-9; clone_size: NA; cdr3_aa: CASSLGDWQYF; cdr3_nt: TGTGCCAGCAGCTTGGGGGACTGGCAGTACTTC
j_call: TRBJ2-7; d_call: TRBD2; v_call: TRBV5-1; clone_size: NA; cdr3_aa: CASSLVPTSGRVSSYEQYF; cdr3_nt: TGCGCCAGCAGCTTGGTGCCCACTAGCGGGAGGGTGAGCTCCTACGAGCAGTACTTC
j_call: TRBJ1-1; d_call: NA; v_call: TRBV5-1; clone_size: NA; cdr3_aa: CASSLGPNGNTEAFF; cdr3_nt: TGCGCCAGCAGCTTGGGGCCCAATGGGAACACTGAAGCTTTCTTT
j_call: TRBJ2-2; d_call: TRBD1; v_call: TRBV7-2; clone_size: NA; cdr3_aa: CASRLPGQGTPGELFF; cdr3_nt: TGTGCCAGCAGGTTACCAGGACAGGGGACCCCCGGGGAGCTGTTTTTT
j_call: TRBJ2-7; d_call: TRBD2; v_call: TRBV28; clone_size: NA; cdr3_aa: CASFPLTTSGSVYEQYF; cdr3_nt: TGTGCCAGTTTCCCACTCACGACTAGCGGGAGCGTCTACGAGCAGTACTTC
j_call: TRBJ1-1; d_call: TRBD1; v_call: TRBV19; clone_size: NA; cdr3_aa: CASTRQGVTEAFF; cdr3_nt: TGTGCCAGTACAAGGCAGGGGGTGACCGAAGCTTTCTTT
j_call: TRBJ1-3; d_call: NA; v_call: TRBV4-3; clone_size: NA; cdr3_aa: CASSPYLDRREPGYSGNTIYF; cdr3_nt: TGCGCCAGCAGCCCTTACCTGGACCGAAGAGAGCCGGGGTACTCTGGAAACACCATATATTTT
j_call: TRBJ2-5; d_call: TRBD1; v_call: TRBV7-2; clone_size: NA; cdr3_aa: CASSLVDRAQETQYF; cdr3_nt: TGTGCCAGCAGCTTAGTCGACAGGGCCCAAGAGACCCAGTACTTC
j_call: TRBJ2-2; d_call: TRBD1; v_call: TRBV28; clone_size: NA; cdr3_aa: CAATGTGGLTGELFF; cdr3_nt: TGTGCCGCCACCGGGACAGGGGGTCTCACCGGGGAGCTGTTTTTT
j_call: TRBJ2-1; d_call: TRBD2; v_call: TRBV7-3; clone_size: few; cdr3_aa: CASSLSREGVLFF; cdr3_nt: TGTGCCAGCAGCTTATCGCGGGAGGGTGTTCTATTCTTC
j_call: TRBJ2-1; d_call: TRBD2; v_call: TRBV24-1; clone_size: NA; cdr3_aa: CATSDLRGGQSYNEQFF; cdr3_nt: TGTGCCACCAGTGATTTAAGGGGAGGGCAATCCTACAATGAGCAGTTCTTC
j_call: TRBJ2-7; d_call: NA; v_call: TRBV18; clone_size: few; cdr3_aa: CASSPDSSYEQYF; cdr3_nt: TGTGCCAGCTCACCAGACAGTTCCTACGAGCAGTACTTC
j_call: TRBJ2-7; d_call: TRBD2; v_call: TRBV6-2/TRBV6-3; clone_size: NA; cdr3_aa: CASSYVVGTRDEQYF; cdr3_nt: TGTGCCAGCAGTTACGTTGTCGGGACTAGGGACGAGCAGTACTTC
j_call: TRBJ1-1; d_call: TRBD1; v_call: TRBV29-1; clone_size: NA; cdr3_aa: CSGAGQANTEAFF; cdr3_nt: TGCAGCGGCGCGGGACAGGCGAACACTGAAGCTTTCTTT
j_call: TRBJ1-5; d_call: NA; v_call: TRBV24-1; clone_size: NA; cdr3_aa: CATSGGGRGNQPQHF; cdr3_nt: TGTGCCACCAGTGGGGGAGGTCGGGGCAATCAGCCCCAGCATTTT
j_call: TRBJ1-1; d_call: NA; v_call: TRBV7-2; clone_size: few; cdr3_aa: CASSLQGGNTEAFF; cdr3_nt: TGTGCCAGCAGCTTACAGGGCGGGAACACTGAAGCTTTCTTT
j_call: TRBJ2-7; d_call: NA; v_call: TRBV7-9; clone_size: NA; cdr3_aa: CASSFSGSYEQYF; cdr3_nt: TGTGCCAGCAGCTTTTCCGGCTCCTACGAGCAGTACTTC
j_call: TRBJ1-2; d_call: TRBD1; v_call: TRBV6-6; clone_size: NA; cdr3_aa: CASLPGDRGLNYGYTF; cdr3_nt: TGTGCCAGCTTGCCTGGGGACAGGGGGTTAAACTATGGCTACACCTTC
j_call: TRBJ1-1; d_call: NA; v_call: TRBV27; clone_size: once; cdr3_aa: CASSLTRSGLRMNTEAFF; cdr3_nt: TGTGCCAGCAGTTTAACTCGTTCGGGATTACGCATGAACACTGAAGCTTTCTTT
j_call: TRBJ2-1; d_call: TRBD1; v_call: TRBV28; clone_size: NA; cdr3_aa: CATGGERGNEQFF; cdr3_nt: TGTGCCACAGGGGGAGAAAGGGGCAATGAGCAGTTCTTC
j_call: TRBJ1-1; d_call: TRBD1; v_call: TRBV27; clone_size: NA; cdr3_aa: CASSELYRTGRGTEAFF; cdr3_nt: TGTGCCAGCAGCGAATTATATCGGACAGGGAGGGGCACTGAAGCTTTCTTT
j_call: TRBJ2-7; d_call: NA; v_call: TRBV18; clone_size: NA; cdr3_aa: CASSHDSSSYEQYF; cdr3_nt: TGTGCCAGCTCACACGACAGCAGCTCCTACGAGCAGTACTTC
j_call: TRBJ2-3; d_call: TRBD1; v_call: TRBV18; clone_size: NA; cdr3_aa: CASSPFSGTGTTDTQYF; cdr3_nt: TGTGCCAGCTCACCCTTCTCCGGGACAGGGACTACAGATACGCAGTATTTT
j_call: TRBJ1-1; d_call: TRBD1; v_call: TRBV18; clone_size: NA; cdr3_aa: CASSLGQGVTEAFF; cdr3_nt: TGTGCCAGCTCACTGGGACAGGGGGTCACTGAAGCTTTCTTT
j_call: TRBJ2-7; d_call: TRBD1; v_call: TRBV6-5; clone_size: NA; cdr3_aa: CASNSGGQGRGEQYF; cdr3_nt: TGTGCCAGCAACTCAGGGGGACAGGGGCGAGGCGAGCAGTACTTC
j_call: TRBJ1-2; d_call: TRBD1; v_call: TRBV18; clone_size: NA; cdr3_aa: CASSPTGANSGYTF; cdr3_nt: TGTGCCAGCTCGCCGACAGGGGCGAACTCGGGCTACACCTTC
j_call: TRBJ1-5; d_call: TRBD1; v_call: TRBV28; clone_size: many; cdr3_aa: CASSPSGQNSNQPQHF; cdr3_nt: TGTGCCAGCAGTCCCTCGGGACAGAATAGCAATCAGCCCCAGCATTTT
j_call: TRBJ1-3; d_call: NA; v_call: TRBV11-2; clone_size: NA; cdr3_aa: CASSLGGSPGHTIYF; cdr3_nt: TGTGCCAGCAGCCTTGGGGGGTCGCCGGGTCACACCATATATTTT
j_call: TRBJ1-2; d_call: NA; v_call: TRBV12-3/TRBV12-4; clone_size: NA; cdr3_aa: CASSNVGGYGYTF; cdr3_nt: TGTGCCAGCAGTAATGTGGGGGGCTATGGCTACACCTTC
j_call: TRBJ1-2; d_call: NA; v_call: TRBV28; clone_size: NA; cdr3_aa: CASGFSRLSTF; cdr3_nt: TGTGCCAGCGGATTCTCCAGACTTAGCACCTTC
j_call: TRBJ2-7; d_call: TRBD1; v_call: TRBV7-2; clone_size: NA; cdr3_aa: CASSFGPMRQGLFYEQYF; cdr3_nt: TGTGCCAGCAGCTTCGGACCCATGAGACAGGGGCTATTCTACGAGCAGTACTTC
j_call: TRBJ2-2; d_call: NA; v_call: TRBV18; clone_size: once; cdr3_aa: CASSRQGTGELFF; cdr3_nt: TGTGCCAGCTCACGGCAGGGAACCGGGGAGCTGTTTTTT
j_call: TRBJ1-1; d_call: TRBD1; v_call: TRBV18; clone_size: NA; cdr3_aa: CASSPPNRHRGYTEAFF; cdr3_nt: TGTGCCAGCTCACCACCTAATAGGCACAGGGGATACACTGAAGCTTTCTTT
j_call: TRBJ1-6; d_call: NA; v_call: TRBV4-3; clone_size: NA; cdr3_aa: CASSQDLISTPNSPLHF; cdr3_nt: TGCGCCAGCAGCCAAGATTTGATCTCTACTCCTAATTCACCCCTCCACTTT
j_call: TRBJ1-3; d_call: TRBD1; v_call: TRBV9; clone_size: NA; cdr3_aa: CASERDRSSGNTIYF; cdr3_nt: TGTGCCAGCGAGCGGGACAGGAGCTCTGGAAACACCATATATTTT
j_call: TRBJ1-5; d_call: NA; v_call: TRBV28; clone_size: NA; cdr3_aa: CAIERGNQPQHF; cdr3_nt: TGTGCCATCGAGCGTGGCAATCAGCCCCAGCATTTT
j_call: TRBJ1-3; d_call: NA; v_call: TRBV7-9; clone_size: few; cdr3_aa: CASSFNSGNTIYF; cdr3_nt: TGTGCCAGCAGCTTCAACTCTGGAAACACCATATATTTT
j_call: TRBJ2-2; d_call: NA; v_call: TRBV28; clone_size: once; cdr3_aa: CASKPASRGTGELFF; cdr3_nt: TGTGCCAGTAAACCGGCCTCCCGAGGGACCGGGGAGCTGTTTTTT
j_call: TRBJ2-5; d_call: TRBD1; v_call: TRBV5-1; clone_size: few; cdr3_aa: CASSGDRGLGPQQETQYF; cdr3_nt: TGCGCCAGCTCCGGGGACAGGGGACTAGGGCCCCAGCAAGAGACCCAGTACTTC
j_call: TRBJ1-6; d_call: TRBD1; v_call: TRBV4-3; clone_size: NA; cdr3_aa: CASSSQGYNSPLHF; cdr3_nt: TGCGCCAGCAGCTCACAGGGGTATAATTCACCCCTCCACTTT
j_call: TRBJ2-7; d_call: TRBD2; v_call: TRBV28; clone_size: NA; cdr3_aa: CASSSVAGEGYEQYF; cdr3_nt: TGTGCCAGCAGTTCCGTAGCGGGAGAGGGATACGAGCAGTACTTC
j_call: TRBJ2-7; d_call: NA; v_call: TRBV5-1; clone_size: NA; cdr3_aa: CASSLGQSFYEQYF; cdr3_nt: TGCGCCAGCAGCTTGGGACAGAGCTTCTACGAGCAGTACTTC
j_call: TRBJ2-5; d_call: NA; v_call: TRBV6-6; clone_size: NA; cdr3_aa: CASSSPGRGVGETQYF; cdr3_nt: TGTGCCAGCAGCTCTCCAGGCAGGGGGGTGGGTGAGACCCAGTACTTC
j_call: TRBJ2-3; d_call: NA; v_call: TRBV29-1; clone_size: NA; cdr3_aa: CSVEEGTDTQYF; cdr3_nt: TGCAGCGTTGAGGAGGGCACAGATACGCAGTATTTT